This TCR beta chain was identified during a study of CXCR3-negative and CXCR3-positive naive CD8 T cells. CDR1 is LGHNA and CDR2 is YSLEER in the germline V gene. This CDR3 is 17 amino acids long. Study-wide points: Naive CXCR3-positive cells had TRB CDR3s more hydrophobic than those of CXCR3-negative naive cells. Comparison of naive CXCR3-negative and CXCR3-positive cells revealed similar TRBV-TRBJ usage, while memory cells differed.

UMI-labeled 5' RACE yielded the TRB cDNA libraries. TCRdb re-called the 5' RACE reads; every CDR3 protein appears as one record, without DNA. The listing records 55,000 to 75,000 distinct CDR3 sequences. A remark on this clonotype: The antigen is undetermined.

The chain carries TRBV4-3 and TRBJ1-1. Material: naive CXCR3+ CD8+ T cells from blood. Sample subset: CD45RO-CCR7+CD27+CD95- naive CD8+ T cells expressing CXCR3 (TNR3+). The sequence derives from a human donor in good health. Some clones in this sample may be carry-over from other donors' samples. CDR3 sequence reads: CASSQDRINTVNTEAFF.